Presented here are 25 T cell receptor beta chains from one specimen sequenced in a study of T cell responses to AZD1222 COVID-19 vaccine. Profiling relied on immunoSEQ multiplex PCR, and the TCRdb table lists in-frame clones only, not all of them. The table records roughly 80,000 clones, about 90% of them present only once. The source was peripheral blood, collected on day 0 of MenACWY control vaccination. Source of these receptors: an adult in good health.

The chain has TRBV14 and TRBJ2-5; D is tentatively TRBD1 or TRBD2 (5 bases each). Per germline, CDR1 SGHDN and CDR2 FVKESK. CDR3 length equals 14 residues. The V end was cut by 5 bases, the J end by 5 bases, with 15 bases between. The CDR3 coding sequence is TGTGCCAGCAGCGACGGGGCCCTCGGGGAGACCCAGTACTTC. It specifies CASSDGALGETQYF.

This clone turned up a few times. The chain joins TRBV5-1 to TRBJ2-5; D unclear. CDR3 length equals 11 residues. Per germline, CDR1 SGHRS and CDR2 YFSETQ. The V end lost 0 bases, the J end lost 5 bases, and 2 bases lay between the germline ends. CDR3 region: CASSLDETQYF. CDR3 bases: TGCGCCAGCAGCTTGGACGAGACCCAGTACTTC.

The chain joins TRBV5-8 to TRBJ2-3; D not resolved. Trimming shortened V by 0 bases and J by 2 bases, and 1 base separated the two germline ends. This CDR3 is built from 12 residues. Germline V lookup: CDR1 SGHTS, CDR2 YDEGEE. The CDR3 is CASSLDTDTQYF. The CDR3 DNA is TGTGCCAGCAGCTTGGACACAGATACGCAGTATTTT.

The CDR3 loop reads CAISETDRGEGYGYTF. In nucleotides, the CDR3 is TGTGCCATCAGTGAGACGGACAGGGGCGAAGGGTATGGCTACACCTTC. This chain joins TRBV10-3 and TRBJ1-2; 9 positions match TRBD1. This CDR3 region has 16 residues. V was pared by 2 bases and J by 5 bases, with 9 bases of the junction left unmatched. Germline loops: CDR1 ENHRY, CDR2 SYGVKD.

The V call is TRBV25-1, the J call TRBJ1-3; D not certain. Per the germline V gene, CDR1 is MGHDK and CDR2 is SYGVNS. Trimming shortened V by 2 bases and J by 0 bases, and 11 bases separated the two germline ends. The CDR3 extends over 16 amino acids. The CDR3 loop reads CASSEAGSSSGNTIYF. The DNA for the CDR3 is TGTGCCAGCAGTGAAGCGGGTAGCAGCTCTGGAAACACCATATATTTT.

The chain links TRBV10-3 to TRBJ2-7; D not certain. Trimming stripped 6 bases from V and 3 bases from J, with 12 bases between. Germline lookup yields CDR1 ENHRY and CDR2 SYGVKD. This CDR3 comprises 13 residues. The CDR3 DNA is TGTGCCATCAGACCGATAGACGGCTACGAGCAGTACTTC. Translating it yields CAIRPIDGYEQYF.

The chain uses TRBV7-9 and TRBJ2-2; 8 nucleotides agree with TRBD1. V shed 5 bases, J shed 4 bases, and the junction held 6 bases outside the gene matches. The CDR3 consists of 15 residues. Germline values: CDR1 SEHNR, CDR2 FQNEAQ (reference sequence). CDR3 in DNA: TGTGCCAGCAGCCATCGCGGACAGGGCACCGGGGAGCTGTTTTTT. Translated, it gives CASSHRGQGTGELFF.

J is TRBJ1-2 and V is TRBV12-3 or TRBV12-4; D is possibly TRBD1 (6 bases). This CDR3 comprises 12 residues. Trimming removed 8 bases from V and 7 bases from J, with 14 bases in between. CDR3 residues: CASGRTVVGYTF. The CDR3 nucleotides are TGTGCCAGCGGGCGGACAGTAGTTGGCTACACCTTC.

The J gene is TRBJ2-1, the V gene TRBV5-1; D remains ambiguous. Trimming stripped 0 bases from V and 3 bases from J, with 4 bases between. Germline loops: CDR1 SGHRS, CDR2 YFSETQ. This CDR3 has 13 residues. CDR3 sequence reads: CASSLELYNEQFF. The CDR3 bases are TGCGCCAGCAGCTTGGAGCTCTACAATGAGCAGTTCTTC.

This chain uses TRBV3-1 (or the pseudogene TRBV3-2) with TRBJ2-3; TRBD2 is a possible D gene (6 bases). V shed 3 bases and J shed 0 bases, with 25 bases lying between them. This CDR3 region has 20 residues. The germline gives CDR1 LGHDT, CDR2 YNNKEL (reference sequence). In DNA, the CDR3 is TGTGCCAGCAGCCACGTCCCGGGACTCCAAACCGCGGTTAGCACAGATACGCAGTATTTT. Its protein product is CASSHVPGLQTAVSTDTQYF.

The genes are TRBV5-1 and TRBJ1-1; a weak D match, TRBD1 (6 bases). The CDR3 is made up of 15 amino acids. Per germline, CDR1 SGHRS and CDR2 YFSETQ. V was trimmed by 0 bases and J by 1 base, leaving 10 bases between them. CDR3 DNA sequence: TGCGCCAGCAGCTTGGACAGGGCGGGGAACACTGAAGCTTTCTTT. Protein: CASSLDRAGNTEAFF.

This clone has more than one count but fewer than ten. The chain combines TRBV9 with TRBJ1-1; no clear D gene. The CDR3 consists of 13 residues. Trimming pared 0 bases from V and 1 base from J, leaving 4 bases between. Per the germline V gene, CDR1 is SGDLS and CDR2 is YYNGEE. This CDR3 is CASSVAGNTEAFF. In DNA, the CDR3 is TGTGCCAGCAGCGTAGCAGGGAACACTGAAGCTTTCTTT.

The chain is built from TRBV6-5 and TRBJ1-5, with a possible D match to TRBD1 (5 bases). This CDR3 region has 15 residues. Trimming pared 4 bases from V and 3 bases from J, leaving 13 bases between. The germline CDR1 and CDR2 sequences are MNHEY and SVGAGI. The chain's CDR3 is CASSSLAGDNQPQHF. Written as DNA, the CDR3 is TGTGCCAGCAGTTCTTTGGCGGGGGACAATCAGCCCCAGCATTTT.

The rearrangement joins TRBV11-2 to TRBJ1-5; no clear D. Trimming cost V 0 bases and J 7 bases, with 10 bases left between them. CDR1 and CDR2 from the germline V gene are SGHAT and FQNNGV. The CDR3 sequence is 14 residues long. CDR3 loop: CASSLDNPRQPQHF. Here the CDR3 DNA reads TGTGCCAGCAGCTTAGATAACCCTCGCCAGCCCCAGCATTTT.

The rearrangement uses TRBV18 and TRBJ1-2; D ambiguous. Trimming took 3 bases from V and 8 from J, leaving 10 bases between them. Germline V gene lookup returns CDR1 KGHSH and CDR2 LQKENI. CDR3 length: 12 amino acids. The CDR3, as DNA: TGTGCCAGCTCACCGGGTGGAGGCGGCTACACCTTC. Protein product: CASSPGGGGYTF.

V usage is TRBV6-7 and J usage is TRBJ1-5; D is possibly TRBD1 (6 bases). TRBV6-7 is identified as an open reading frame with a role that is uncertain. The germline V and J ends were trimmed by 6 bases and 0 bases, with 33 bases remaining between them. The CDR3 is 22 amino acids. The CDR3 sequence is CASSQNRDGTPLEFYSNQPQHF. The CDR3 DNA reads TGTGCCAGCAGCCAGAACAGGGATGGAACCCCGCTGGAATTTTATAGCAATCAGCCCCAGCATTTT.

The chain is built from TRBV7-2 and TRBJ2-7; no reliable D call. The CDR3 has 12 amino acids. Per the germline V gene, CDR1 is SGHTA and CDR2 is FQGNSA. V was shortened by 0 bases and J by 6 bases, with 6 bases between the two germline ends. CDR3 in amino acids: CASSLARREQYF. CDR3 DNA: TGTGCCAGCAGCTTAGCGCGTCGCGAGCAGTACTTC.

V is TRBV5-6 and J is TRBJ2-1, with D possibly matching TRBD2 (6 bases). The CDR3 runs to 13 residues. Trimming cost V 5 bases and J 9 bases, with 15 bases left between them. The germline V gene encodes CDR1 SGHDT and CDR2 YYEEEE. CDR3 bases: TGTGCCAGCAGTGATGGGGGACTTCGTGAGCAGTTCTTC. The encoded protein is CASSDGGLREQFF. Full variable domain (missing parts from reference TRBV5-6 and TRBJ2-1): DAGVTQSPTHLIKTRGQQVTLRCSPKSGHDTVSWYQQALGQGPQFIFQYYEEEERQRGNFPDRFSGHQFPNYSSELNVNALLLGDSALYLCASSDGGLREQFFGPGTRLTVL.

Turning to this clone: The sample carries other DNA sequences with the same CDR3. The rearrangement joins TRBV5-1 to TRBJ2-7; no clear D gene. The V and J ends lost 1 base and 6 bases respectively, with 5 bases between them. Germline values: CDR1 SGHRS, CDR2 YFSETQ. The CDR3 contains 11 residues. The DNA of the CDR3 is TGCGCCAGCAGCTTGCTTGGCGAGCAGTACTTC. Its translation is CASSLLGEQYF.

The genes are TRBV6-1 and TRBJ2-1; 11 bases are shared with TRBD2. This CDR3 has 15 amino acids. The V gene end was trimmed by 2 bases and the J gene end by 4 bases; junction bases not matched to a gene: 1. The germline V gene has CDR1 MNHNS and CDR2 SASEGT. The CDR3 DNA is TGTGCCAGCAGTGAAACTAGCGGGGGTTACAATGAGCAGTTCTTC. Translating gives CASSETSGGYNEQFF.

The chain uses TRBV4-1 and TRBJ2-2; 7 bases line up with TRBD2. The V segment lost 4 bases and the J segment 7 bases; nucleotides outside the gene matches: 15. CDR3 size: 17 residues. Per germline, CDR1 MGHRA and CDR2 YSYEKL. CDR3 coding DNA: TGCGCCAGCAGCCCCCTAACCGGGGGGACCCAAGACGGGGAGCTGTTTTTT. Translated: CASSPLTGGTQDGELFF.

This chain links TRBV10-3 with TRBJ2-1, with no clear D. Germline V gives CDR1 ENHRY, CDR2 SYGVKD. The CDR3 has 13 amino acids. The V end lost 9 bases, the J end lost 7 bases, and 16 bases lay between the germline ends. The CDR3 spells CAMSTETVNEQFF. CDR3 sequence (DNA): TGTGCCATGTCTACGGAGACGGTAAATGAGCAGTTCTTC.

This clone has a single count. The J gene is TRBJ2-7, the V gene TRBV5-5; the D is unclear. CDR1 SGHKS and CDR2 YYEKEE come from the germline V gene (reference sequence). V lost 2 bases, J lost 5 bases, and 11 bases lay in between. The CDR3 totals 13 residues. CDR3 bases: TGTGCCAGCAGCTTACCCGCAGATCACGAGCAGTACTTC. It yields the protein CASSLPADHEQYF.

This clone has only one observation. The chain employs TRBV6-5 and TRBJ2-3; 7 bases map to TRBD2. Looked up from germline, CDR1 is MNHEY and CDR2 is SVGAGI. The CDR3 runs to 15 residues. V dropped 1 base and J dropped 1; count of bases not matched to a gene: 2. The CDR3 DNA reads TGTGCCAGCAGTTACTACCGGGGGGGCACAGATACGCAGTATTTT. As protein: CASSYYRGGTDTQYF.

V usage is TRBV11-2 and J usage is TRBJ1-5; D is possibly TRBD1 (6 bases). In germline, CDR1 is SGHAT, CDR2 FQNNGV. V lost 7 bases, J lost 9 bases, and 16 bases lay in between. The length of the CDR3 is 13 residues. CDR3: CASTGGRGGPQHF. The CDR3 DNA reads as TGTGCCAGCACCGGAGGGCGAGGGGGGCCCCAGCATTTT.